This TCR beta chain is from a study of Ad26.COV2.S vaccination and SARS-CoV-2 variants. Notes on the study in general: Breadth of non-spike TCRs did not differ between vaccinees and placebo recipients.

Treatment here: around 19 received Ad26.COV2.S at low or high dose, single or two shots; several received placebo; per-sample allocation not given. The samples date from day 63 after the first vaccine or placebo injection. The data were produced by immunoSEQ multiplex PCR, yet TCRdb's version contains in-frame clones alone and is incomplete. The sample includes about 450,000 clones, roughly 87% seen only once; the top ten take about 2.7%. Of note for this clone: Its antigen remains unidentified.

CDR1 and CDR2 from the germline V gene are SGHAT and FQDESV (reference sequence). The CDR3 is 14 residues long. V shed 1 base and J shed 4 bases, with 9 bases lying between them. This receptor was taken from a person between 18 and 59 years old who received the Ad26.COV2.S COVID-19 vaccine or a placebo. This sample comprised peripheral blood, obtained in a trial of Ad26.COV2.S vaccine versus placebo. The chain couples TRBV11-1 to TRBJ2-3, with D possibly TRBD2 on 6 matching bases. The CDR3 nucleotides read TGTGCCAGCAGCTTAGATCGCGGGGCAGATACGCAGTATTTT. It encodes CASSLDRGADTQYF.